The TCR beta chain described here comes from a study of spatial heterogeneity in lung cancer. As to time point: sample taken at primary tumor resection. Samples were donated by 72 untreated early-stage non-small cell lung cancer patients. The CDR3 is 14 residues long. J lost 4 bases, V lost 6 bases, and 3 bases had no gene match. Germline values: CDR1 LGHNA, CDR2 YSLEER. TCRdb redid the calling of the 5' RACE reads with MiXCR, one entry per CDR3 protein. The sample carries more than 80,000 distinct CDR3 sequences, roughly 12% recorded once. The sequence came from a male donor with early-stage non-small cell lung cancer. This chain uses TRBV4-3 with TRBJ2-2; 9 bases are shared with TRBD1. The sample consisted of PBMCs, taken at surgery. CDR3 coding DNA: TGCGCCAGCAGGCCGACAGGGGGCACCGGGGAGCTGTTTTTT. Translated, it gives CASRPTGGTGELFF.